This T cell receptor beta chain was captured in a study of blood T cell repertoires in COVID-19. Whole-study context: COVID-19 samples, acute and convalescent, were from the United States, Italy and Spain. T cells, B-cell-depleted T cells, or PBMCs provided the cDNA or gDNA that served as material.

Per the original data handling: Amplification of reference gene primers was used by the study to estimate nucleated cell counts. Data came from immunoSEQ multiplex PCR; TCRdb stores just in-frame clones and leaves some out. The V and J calls and clone size were taken over from that table, and D and trimming were inferred from the DNA. Among some 200,000 clones listed, around 87% were seen once. Germline CDR1 reads WSHSY; CDR2 reads SAAADI. This CDR3 comprises 14 residues. With 6 bases removed from V and 4 bases from J, the gap between germline ends came to 15 bases. The TCR comes from a man aged 18 to 29 with active or convalescent COVID-19. This sequence joins TRBV10-2 and TRBJ1-1, with D hard to call. Source material: peripheral blood. The CDR3 is CASSPRVTGTEAFF. Here the CDR3 DNA reads TGCGCCAGCAGCCCCCGGGTAACGGGCACTGAAGCTTTCTTT.